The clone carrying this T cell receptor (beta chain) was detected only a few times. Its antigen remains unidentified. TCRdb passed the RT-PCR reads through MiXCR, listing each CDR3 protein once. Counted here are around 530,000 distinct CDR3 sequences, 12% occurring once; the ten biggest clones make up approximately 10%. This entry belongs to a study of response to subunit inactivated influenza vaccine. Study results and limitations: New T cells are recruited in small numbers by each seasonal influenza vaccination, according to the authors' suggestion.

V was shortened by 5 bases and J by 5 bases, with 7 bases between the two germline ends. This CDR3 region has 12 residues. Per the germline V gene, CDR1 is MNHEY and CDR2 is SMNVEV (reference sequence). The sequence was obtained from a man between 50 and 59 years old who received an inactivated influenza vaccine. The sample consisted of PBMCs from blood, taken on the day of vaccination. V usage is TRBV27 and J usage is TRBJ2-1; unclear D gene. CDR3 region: CASSTPNNEQFF. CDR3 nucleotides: TGTGCCAGCAGTACGCCCAACAATGAGCAGTTCTTC.